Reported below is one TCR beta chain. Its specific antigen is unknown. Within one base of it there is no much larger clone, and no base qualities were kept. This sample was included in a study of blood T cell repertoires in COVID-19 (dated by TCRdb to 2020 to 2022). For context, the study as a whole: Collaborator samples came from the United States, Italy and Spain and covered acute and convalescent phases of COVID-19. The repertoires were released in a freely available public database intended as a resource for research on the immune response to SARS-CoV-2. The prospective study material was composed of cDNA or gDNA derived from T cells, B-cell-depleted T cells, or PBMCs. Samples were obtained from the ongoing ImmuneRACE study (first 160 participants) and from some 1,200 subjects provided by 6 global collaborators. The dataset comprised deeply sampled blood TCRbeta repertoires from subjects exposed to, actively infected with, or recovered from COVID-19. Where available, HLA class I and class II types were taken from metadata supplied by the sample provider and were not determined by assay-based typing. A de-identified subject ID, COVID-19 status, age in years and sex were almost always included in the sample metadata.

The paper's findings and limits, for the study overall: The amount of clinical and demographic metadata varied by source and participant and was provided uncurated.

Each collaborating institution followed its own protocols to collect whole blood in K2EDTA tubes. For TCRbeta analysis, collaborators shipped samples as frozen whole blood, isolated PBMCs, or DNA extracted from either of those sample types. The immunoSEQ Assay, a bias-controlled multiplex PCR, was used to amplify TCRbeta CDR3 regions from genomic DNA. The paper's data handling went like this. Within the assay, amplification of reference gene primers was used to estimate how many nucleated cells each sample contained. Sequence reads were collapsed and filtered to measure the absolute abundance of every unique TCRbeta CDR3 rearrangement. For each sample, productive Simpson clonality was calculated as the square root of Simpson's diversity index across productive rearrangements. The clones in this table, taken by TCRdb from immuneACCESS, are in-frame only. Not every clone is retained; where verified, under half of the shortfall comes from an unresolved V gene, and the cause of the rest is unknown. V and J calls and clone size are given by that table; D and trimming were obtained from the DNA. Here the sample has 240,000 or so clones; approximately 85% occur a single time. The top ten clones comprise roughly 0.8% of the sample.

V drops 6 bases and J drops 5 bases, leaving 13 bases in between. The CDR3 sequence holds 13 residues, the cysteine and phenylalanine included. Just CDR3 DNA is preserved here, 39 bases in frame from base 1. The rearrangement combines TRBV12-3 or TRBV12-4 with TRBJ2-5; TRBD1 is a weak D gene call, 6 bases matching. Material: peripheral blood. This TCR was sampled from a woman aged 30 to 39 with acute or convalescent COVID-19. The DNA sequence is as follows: TGTGCCAGCAGACACATAGGGGGTGAGACCCAGTACTTC. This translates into CASRHIGGETQYF.